A single sample gave rise to the 23 T cell receptor beta chains below, sequenced in a study of post-analysis software for immune sequencing data. Study results and caveats: Patients had higher frequencies than controls of about five TRBV segments, including TRBV5-6, TRBV5-1 and TRBV20-1.

Antigen specificity for these receptors is unknown. Unique molecular identifiers featured in each of the TCR beta cDNA libraries. TCRdb re-analysed the PCR reads in MiXCR, keeping a single row per CDR3 protein. There are about 460,000 distinct CDR3 sequences in the sample; roughly 46% occur only once, and roughly an eighth lies in the top ten. The source material was blood. The source of these receptors is a girl between 5 and 17 years old with multiple sclerosis.

The chain uses TRBV11-1 and TRBJ2-3; unclear D gene. Trimming took 0 bases from V and 1 from J, leaving 14 bases between them. CDR1 is SGHAT and CDR2 is FQDESV in the germline V gene (reference sequence). The CDR3 is made up of 17 amino acids. CDR3 in amino acids: CASSLALTPSGTDTQYF. The DNA of the CDR3 is TGTGCCAGCAGCTTAGCGCTAACCCCCAGCGGCACAGATACGCAGTATTTT.

This clonotype has a handful of counts. J is TRBJ2-7 and V is TRBV7-6; 12 nucleotides align to TRBD2. J lost 6 bases, V lost 2 bases, and 5 bases had no gene match. Germline V gene lookup returns CDR1 SGHVS and CDR2 FNYEAQ. There are 15 residues in the CDR3. This CDR3 is CASSLLAGGPREQYF. For the CDR3, the DNA is TGTGCCAGCAGCTTACTAGCGGGAGGGCCCCGCGAGCAGTACTTC.

This clonotype was seen a handful of times. The gene calls are TRBV7-2 and TRBJ2-7; TRBD1 matches 7 bases. Germline lookup yields CDR1 SGHTA and CDR2 FQGNSA. The CDR3 is 15 amino acids. V gave up 0 bases and J gave up 3 bases; unmatched junction bases: 5. CDR3 amino acids: CASSLARGTVYEQYF. In nucleotides, the CDR3 is TGTGCCAGCAGCTTAGCTCGTGGGACAGTCTACGAGCAGTACTTC.

This clonotype was observed a handful of times. The V gene is TRBV25-1, the J gene TRBJ2-3; no reliable D call. V gave up 1 base and J gave up 6 bases, with 20 bases separating them. The CDR3 is 17 amino acids. CDR1 and CDR2 from the germline V gene are MGHDK and SYGVNS. CDR3 nucleotide sequence: TGTGCCAGCAGTGAATCTGTCGCGGCTCTCCGACCGGATACGCAGTATTTT. Its protein is CASSESVAALRPDTQYF.

The V gene is TRBV6-2 or TRBV6-3, the J gene TRBJ2-4, with D unclear. Germline V gene lookup returns CDR1 MNHEY and CDR2 SVGEGT. This CDR3 contains 14 residues. V lost 8 bases, J lost 1 base, and 12 bases lay in between. The CDR3, as DNA: TGTGCCAGCCGTTCGCCGTTTGCCAAAAACATTCAGTACTTC. Its translation is CASRSPFAKNIQYF.

In this sample, this clonotype turned up a few times. The chain has TRBV15 and TRBJ1-2; the D gene is possibly TRBD1 (6 bases). Per germline, CDR1 LNHNV and CDR2 YYDKDF (reference sequence). The CDR3 has 16 amino acids. V shed 0 bases and J shed 5 bases, with 16 bases lying between them. CDR3 coding DNA: TGTGCCACCAGCAGAGATCTCGGACAGCTGACATATGGCTACACCTTC. Protein: CATSRDLGQLTYGYTF.

The CDR3 protein is CASKDREYEKLFF. The CDR3 DNA reads TGTGCCAGCAAGGACAGGGAATATGAAAAACTGTTTTTT. V usage is TRBV6-2 or TRBV6-3 and J usage is TRBJ1-4; TRBD1 aligns across 8 bases. Germline V gene sequence: CDR1 MNHEY, CDR2 SVGEGT. CDR3 length: 13 amino acids. V lost 7 bases to trimming and J lost 6 bases; unmatched junction nucleotides: 4.

This clonotype was detected only a few times. This chain joins TRBV12-3 or TRBV12-4 and TRBJ2-7; 8 nucleotides match TRBD2. This CDR3 has 14 residues. V lost 5 bases and J lost 2; bases outside the gene matches: 5. The CDR3 DNA follows: TGTGCCAGCAGTCCGGGGGGGGGCACCTACGAGCAGTACTTC. Protein product: CASSPGGGTYEQYF.

The J gene is TRBJ2-7, the V gene TRBV5-6; 9 nucleotides match TRBD1. Germline V CDR1 and CDR2: SGHDT, YYEEEE. Unmatched junction bases numbered 10, after V lost 4 bases and J lost 2 bases. This CDR3 comprises 16 residues. This CDR3 reads CASSPLTGGFTYEQYF. The CDR3 DNA sequence: TGTGCCAGCAGCCCGCTAACAGGGGGCTTTACCTACGAGCAGTACTTC. The full variable domain, with the rest looked up from reference TRBV5-6 and TRBJ2-7, is DAGVTQSPTHLIKTRGQQVTLRCSPKSGHDTVSWYQQALGQGPQFIFQYYEEEERQRGNFPDRFSGHQFPNYSSELNVNALLLGDSALYLCASSPLTGGFTYEQYFGPGTRLTVT.

The chain recombines TRBV7-9 with TRBJ2-1; no definite D call. Germline V gives CDR1 SEHNR, CDR2 FQNEAQ (reference sequence). The CDR3 is made up of 12 amino acids. Trimming left V 2 bases short and J 5 bases short, with 4 bases between. As DNA, the CDR3 is TGTGCCAGCAGCTTACTTAACAATGAGCAGTTCTTC. Protein sequence: CASSLLNNEQFF.

The rearrangement links TRBV10-3 to TRBJ2-7, with 8 bases lining up with TRBD1. The CDR3 covers 13 residues. V shed 10 bases and J 0 bases; nucleotides not matched to a gene: 5. Looked up from germline, CDR1 is ENHRY and CDR2 is SYGVKD. The CDR3 DNA is TGTGCCACCGGACAGGGAGACTCCTACGAGCAGTACTTC. Translating it yields CATGQGDSYEQYF.

This clonotype was detected only a few times. The J gene is TRBJ2-1, the V gene TRBV5-5, with D perhaps being TRBD1 or TRBD2 (6 bases each). Trimming took off 1 base at V and 3 bases at J, with 11 bases between the two ends. The CDR3 spans 15 residues. Germline values: CDR1 SGHKS, CDR2 YYEKEE (reference sequence). Written as DNA, the CDR3 is TGTGCCAGCAGCTTGCGGGGGACAAACTACAATGAGCAGTTCTTC. Residues: CASSLRGTNYNEQFF.

V and J are TRBV4-1 and TRBJ1-2, with no clear D. CDR3 length: 15 residues. V lost 0 bases to trimming and J lost 2 bases, with 10 bases between them. Germline V gene data show CDR1 as MGHRA and CDR2 as YSYEKL. The CDR3 nucleotides are TGCGCCAGCAGCCAAGATCCGGGATCCAACTATGGCTACACCTTC. Translated, it gives CASSQDPGSNYGYTF.

The chain carries TRBV12-5 and TRBJ2-1, with TRBD1 as a possible D gene (5 bases). The CDR3 length is 17 residues. V shed 4 bases and J shed 3 bases, with 19 bases lying between them. Germline CDR1 and CDR2: LGHNT and FRNRAP. CDR3 loop: CASGSIRQRAFYNEQFF. The CDR3 region has the DNA TGTGCTAGTGGTTCAATCCGACAGAGAGCCTTCTACAATGAGCAGTTCTTC.

To note about this clonotype: Mismatch with germline at one junction end may stem from a read error. The chain uses TRBV4-1 and TRBJ2-1; TRBD2 might be the D (5 bases). Germline V gene data show CDR1 as MGHRA and CDR2 as YSYEKL. CDR3 length: 12 residues. CDR3 coding DNA: TGCGCCAGCGGCCAAGATTTGGAGGCCCAGTTCTTC. The encoded protein is CASGQDLEAQFF.

The V call is TRBV25-1, the J call TRBJ1-2; possible D gene TRBD1, 6 bases. The CDR3 has 15 amino acids. Germline CDR1 MGHDK, CDR2 SYGVNS. V was pared by 1 base and J by 1 base, with 10 bases between. CDR3 sequence (DNA): TGTGCCAGCAGTGAATTCAGGGGCAGTAACTATGGCTACACCTTC. This codes for CASSEFRGSNYGYTF.

V is TRBV5-1 and J is TRBJ2-3, with D unresolved. This CDR3 contains 15 residues. Germline V gene sequence: CDR1 SGHRS, CDR2 YFSETQ. Trimming removed 0 bases from V and 0 bases from J, with 8 bases in between. CDR3 DNA: TGCGCCAGCAGCTTGGCTAGGGTGAGCACAGATACGCAGTATTTT. It codes for CASSLARVSTDTQYF. Together with reference TRBV5-1 and TRBJ2-3, the CDR3 gives the full variable domain: KAGVTQTPRYLIKTRGQQVTLSCSPISGHRSVSWYQQTPGQGLQFLFEYFSETQRNKGNFPGRFSGRQFSNSRSEMNVSTLELGDSALYLCASSLARVSTDTQYFGPGTRLTVL.

The rearrangement uses TRBV7-2 and TRBJ2-5; possible D gene TRBD2, 6 bases. With the DNA end fitting TRBJ2-7 better, the J assignment may be wrong. This CDR3 comprises 14 residues. Germline V gene sequence: CDR1 SGHTA, CDR2 FQGNSA. The CDR3 here is CASSFGAGGSEQYF. The CDR3 DNA is TGTGCCAGCAGCTTCGGGGCAGGAGGGTCCGAGCAGTACTTC.

This clonotype was recorded a few times. This chain connects TRBV24-1 to TRBJ2-5, with unresolved D. The CDR3 is 14 amino acids. The V end was cut by 6 bases, the J end by 1 base, with 11 bases between. Per the germline V gene, CDR1 is KGHDR and CDR2 is SFDVKD. CDR3 protein: CATSTSGSQETQYF. DNA of the CDR3: TGTGCCACCAGTACCTCGGGTAGCCAAGAGACCCAGTACTTC.

This clonotype has a handful of counts. The V call is TRBV24-1, the J call TRBJ2-1; TRBD2 matches 9 bases. This CDR3 region has 15 residues. The V and J ends lost 4 bases and 3 bases, in that order; junction bases with no gene match: 3. CDR1 is KGHDR and CDR2 is SFDVKD in the germline V gene. CDR3 residues: CATSEASGIYNEQFF. CDR3 DNA sequence: TGTGCCACCAGTGAGGCTAGCGGGATCTACAATGAGCAGTTCTTC.

The chain recombines TRBV10-3 with TRBJ2-7, with 7 bases fitting TRBD1. The germline V gene has CDR1 ENHRY and CDR2 SYGVKD. V shed 3 bases and J 0 bases; nucleotides not matched to a gene: 5. The CDR3 has 15 amino acids. This CDR3 reads CAISDGDSSSYEQYF. In DNA, the CDR3 is TGTGCCATCAGTGATGGGGACAGTAGCTCCTACGAGCAGTACTTC.

This clonotype was detected a few times. The gene calls are TRBV20-1 and TRBJ2-7; D uncertain. V gave up 7 bases and J gave up 4 bases, with 14 bases separating them. The CDR3 totals 12 residues. CDR1 and CDR2 (germline): DFQATT, SNEGSKA (reference sequence). Here the CDR3 DNA reads TGCAGTGTGGACCCCGGATGGTACGAGCAGTACTTC. This gives the protein CSVDPGWYEQYF.

As regards this clonotype: Germline and junction disagree at one end, which may indicate a read error. This chain joins TRBV12-3 or TRBV12-4 and TRBJ2-4; D remains ambiguous. The CDR3 sequence is 11 residues long. CDR3 in DNA: TGTGCCGGCAGTGTATCCGGAACCCAGTACTTC. Amino acids: CAGSVSGTQYF.